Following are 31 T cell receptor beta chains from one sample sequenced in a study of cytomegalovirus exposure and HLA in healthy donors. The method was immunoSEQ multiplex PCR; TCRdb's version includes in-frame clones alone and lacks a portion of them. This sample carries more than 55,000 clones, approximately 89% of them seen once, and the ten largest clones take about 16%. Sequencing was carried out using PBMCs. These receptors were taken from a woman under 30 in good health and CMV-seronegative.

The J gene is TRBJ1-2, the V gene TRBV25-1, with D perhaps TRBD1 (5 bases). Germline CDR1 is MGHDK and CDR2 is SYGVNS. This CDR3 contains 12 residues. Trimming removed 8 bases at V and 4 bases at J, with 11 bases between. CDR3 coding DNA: TGTGCCAGCGGCACCGGGGGCTATGGCTACACCTTC. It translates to CASGTGGYGYTF.

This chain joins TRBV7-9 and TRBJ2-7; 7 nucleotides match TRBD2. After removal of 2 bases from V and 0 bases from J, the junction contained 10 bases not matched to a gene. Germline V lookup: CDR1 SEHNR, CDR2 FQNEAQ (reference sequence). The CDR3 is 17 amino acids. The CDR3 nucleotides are TGTGCCAGCAGCTTAACTGCAGCGGGGCTTAGCTCCTACGAGCAGTACTTC. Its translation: CASSLTAAGLSSYEQYF.

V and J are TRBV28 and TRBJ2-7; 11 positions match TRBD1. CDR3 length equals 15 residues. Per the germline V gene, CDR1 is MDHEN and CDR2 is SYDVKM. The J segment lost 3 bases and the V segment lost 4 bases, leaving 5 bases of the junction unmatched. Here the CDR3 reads CASSYRTGGRYEQYF. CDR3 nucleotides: TGTGCCAGCAGTTACCGGACAGGGGGCCGCTACGAGCAGTACTTC.

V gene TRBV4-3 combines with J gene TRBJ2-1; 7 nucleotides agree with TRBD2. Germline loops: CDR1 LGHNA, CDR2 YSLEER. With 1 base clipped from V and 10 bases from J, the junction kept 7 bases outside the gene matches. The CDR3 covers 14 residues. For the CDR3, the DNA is TGCGCCAGCAGCCAAGTTACTAGCGCCAGCGAGCAGTTCTTC. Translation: CASSQVTSASEQFF.

In DNA form, the CDR3 reads TGTGCCAGCAGTTACGCGGCCCCCGCCGGGGAGCTGTTTTTT. Translating gives CASSYAAPAGELFF. The chain recombines TRBV6-6 with TRBJ2-2; no clear D. V was cut by 2 bases and J by 6 bases, with 10 bases left in between. The CDR3 totals 14 residues. Germline V gene data show CDR1 as MNHNY and CDR2 as SVGAGI (reference sequence).

The CDR3 DNA reads as TGTGCCAGCAGCCCACAGGGCTACGAGCAGTACTTC. Translated: CASSPQGYEQYF. The rearrangement links TRBV4-2 to TRBJ2-7; maybe TRBD1 (6 bases). The CDR3 length is 12 residues. The germline V gene has CDR1 LGHNA and CDR2 YNFKEQ. V lost 4 bases and J lost 3, with 7 bases in between.

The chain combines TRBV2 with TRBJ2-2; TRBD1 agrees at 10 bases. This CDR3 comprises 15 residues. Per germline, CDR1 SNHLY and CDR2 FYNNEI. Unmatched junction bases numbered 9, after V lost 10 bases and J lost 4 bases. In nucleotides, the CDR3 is TGTGCCACCATCCCCCGGACAGGGGGCACCGGGGAGCTGTTTTTT. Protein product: CATIPRTGGTGELFF.

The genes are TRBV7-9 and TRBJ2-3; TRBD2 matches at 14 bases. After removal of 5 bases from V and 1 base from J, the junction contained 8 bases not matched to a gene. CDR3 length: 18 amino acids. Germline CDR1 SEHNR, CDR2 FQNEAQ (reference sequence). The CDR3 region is CASSRLAGGPGGTDTQYF. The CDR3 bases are TGTGCCAGCAGCCGACTAGCGGGAGGGCCGGGGGGCACAGATACGCAGTATTTT.

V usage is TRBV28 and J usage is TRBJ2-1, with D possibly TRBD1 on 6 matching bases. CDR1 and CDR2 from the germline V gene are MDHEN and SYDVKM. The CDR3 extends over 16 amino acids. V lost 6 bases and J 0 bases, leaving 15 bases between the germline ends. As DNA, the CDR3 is TGTGCCAGCAGCTTGTCTACAGGGACCTCCTACAATGAGCAGTTCTTC. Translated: CASSLSTGTSYNEQFF.

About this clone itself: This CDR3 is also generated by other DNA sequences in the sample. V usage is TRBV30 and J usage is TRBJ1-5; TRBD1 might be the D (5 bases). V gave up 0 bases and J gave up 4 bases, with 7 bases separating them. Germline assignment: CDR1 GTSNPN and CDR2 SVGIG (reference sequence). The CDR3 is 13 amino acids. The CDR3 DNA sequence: TGTGCCTGGAGTGTGGGGGGAAATCAGCCCCAGCATTTT. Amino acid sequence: CAWSVGGNQPQHF.

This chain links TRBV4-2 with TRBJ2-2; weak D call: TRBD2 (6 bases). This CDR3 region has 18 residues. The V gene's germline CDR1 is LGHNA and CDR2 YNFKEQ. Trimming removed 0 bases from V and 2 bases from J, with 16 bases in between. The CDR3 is CASSQEEVIAVNTGELFF. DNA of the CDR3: TGTGCCAGCAGCCAAGAGGAGGTGATAGCGGTAAACACCGGGGAGCTGTTTTTT.

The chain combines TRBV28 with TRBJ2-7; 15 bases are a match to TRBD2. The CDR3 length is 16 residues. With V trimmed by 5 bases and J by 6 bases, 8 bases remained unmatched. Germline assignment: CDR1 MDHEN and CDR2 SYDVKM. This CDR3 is CASSPGGLAGGGEQYF. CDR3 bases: TGTGCCAGCAGTCCCGGGGGACTAGCGGGAGGCGGCGAGCAGTACTTC. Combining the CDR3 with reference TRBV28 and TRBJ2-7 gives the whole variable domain DVKVTQSSRYLVKRTGEKVFLECVQDMDHENMFWYRQDPGLGLRLIYFSYDVKMKEKGDIPEGYSVSREKKERFSLILESASTNQTSMYLCASSPGGLAGGGEQYFGPGTRLTVT.

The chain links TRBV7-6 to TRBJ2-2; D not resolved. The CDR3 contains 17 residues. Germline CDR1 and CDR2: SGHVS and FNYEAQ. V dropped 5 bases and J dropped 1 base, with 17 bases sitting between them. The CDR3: CASSTSAESRNTGELFF. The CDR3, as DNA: TGTGCCAGCAGCACCAGCGCCGAGTCCCGGAACACCGGGGAGCTGTTTTTT. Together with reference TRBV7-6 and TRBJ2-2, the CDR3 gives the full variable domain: GAGVSQSPRYKVTKRGQDVALRCDPISGHVSLYWYRQALGQGPEFLTYFNYEAQQDKSGLPNDRFSAERPEGSISTLTIQRTEQRDSAMYRCASSTSAESRNTGELFFGEGSRLTVL.

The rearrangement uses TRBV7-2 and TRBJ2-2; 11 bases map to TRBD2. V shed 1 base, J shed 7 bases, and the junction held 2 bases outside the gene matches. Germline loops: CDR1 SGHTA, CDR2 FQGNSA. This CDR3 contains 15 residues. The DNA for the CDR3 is TGTGCCAGCAGCTTAGGACTAGCGGGGATCGGGGAGCTGTTTTTT. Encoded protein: CASSLGLAGIGELFF. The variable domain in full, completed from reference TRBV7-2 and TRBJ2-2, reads GAGVSQSPSNKVTEKGKDVELRCDPISGHTALYWYRQSLGQGLEFLIYFQGNSAPDKSGLPSDRFSAERTGGSVSTLTIQRTQQEDSAVYLCASSLGLAGIGELFFGEGSRLTVL.

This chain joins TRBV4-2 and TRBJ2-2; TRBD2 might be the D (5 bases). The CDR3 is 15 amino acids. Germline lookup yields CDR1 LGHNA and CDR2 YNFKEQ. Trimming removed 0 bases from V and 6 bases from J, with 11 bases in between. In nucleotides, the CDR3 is TGTGCCAGCAGCCAAGAGATCGGGGTCCCCGGGGAGCTGTTTTTT. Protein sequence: CASSQEIGVPGELFF.

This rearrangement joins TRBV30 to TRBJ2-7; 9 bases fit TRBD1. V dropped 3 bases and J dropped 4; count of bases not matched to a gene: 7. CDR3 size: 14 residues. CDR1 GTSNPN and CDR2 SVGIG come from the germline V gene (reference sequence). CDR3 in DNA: TGTGCCTGGAGGGGGACAGGGTTTGGGTACGAGCAGTACTTC. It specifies CAWRGTGFGYEQYF.

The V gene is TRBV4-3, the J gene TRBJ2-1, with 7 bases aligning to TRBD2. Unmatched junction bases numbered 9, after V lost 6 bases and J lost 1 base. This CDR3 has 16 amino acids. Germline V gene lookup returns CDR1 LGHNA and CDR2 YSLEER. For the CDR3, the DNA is TGCGCCAGCAGTCATCGCGCTAGCGGATCCTACAATGAGCAGTTCTTC. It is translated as CASSHRASGSYNEQFF.

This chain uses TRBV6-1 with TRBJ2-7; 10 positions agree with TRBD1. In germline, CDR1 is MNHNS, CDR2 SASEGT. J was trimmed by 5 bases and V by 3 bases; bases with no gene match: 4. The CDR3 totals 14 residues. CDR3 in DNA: TGTGCCAGCAGTGAGGGGGACAGGGGCCACGAGCAGTACTTC. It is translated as CASSEGDRGHEQYF.

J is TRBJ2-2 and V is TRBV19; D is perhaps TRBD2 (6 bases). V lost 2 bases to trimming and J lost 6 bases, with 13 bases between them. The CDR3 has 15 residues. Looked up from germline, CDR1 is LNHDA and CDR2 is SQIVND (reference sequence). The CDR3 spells CASSISWGGAGELFF. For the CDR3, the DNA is TGTGCCAGTAGTATATCATGGGGCGGGGCCGGGGAGCTGTTTTTT.

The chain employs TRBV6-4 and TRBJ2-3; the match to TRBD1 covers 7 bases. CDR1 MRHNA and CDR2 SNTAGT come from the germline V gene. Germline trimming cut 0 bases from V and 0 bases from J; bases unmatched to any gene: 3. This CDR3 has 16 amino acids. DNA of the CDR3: TGTGCCAGCAGTGACTCGGCAGGGGGAAGCACAGATACGCAGTATTTT. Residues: CASSDSAGGSTDTQYF.

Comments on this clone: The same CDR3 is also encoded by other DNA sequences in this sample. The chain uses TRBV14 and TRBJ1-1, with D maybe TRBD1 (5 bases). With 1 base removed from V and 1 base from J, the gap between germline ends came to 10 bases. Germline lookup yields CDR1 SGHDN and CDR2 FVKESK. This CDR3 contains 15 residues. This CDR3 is CASSQVGGGNTEAFF. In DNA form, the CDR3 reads TGTGCCAGCAGCCAAGTCGGGGGGGGGAACACTGAAGCTTTCTTT. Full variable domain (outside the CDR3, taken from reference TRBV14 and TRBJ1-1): EAGVTQFPSHSVIEKGQTVTLRCDPISGHDNLYWYRRVMGKEIKFLLHFVKESKQDESGMPNNRFLAERTGGTYSTLKVQPAELEDSGVYFCASSQVGGGNTEAFFGQGTRLTVV.

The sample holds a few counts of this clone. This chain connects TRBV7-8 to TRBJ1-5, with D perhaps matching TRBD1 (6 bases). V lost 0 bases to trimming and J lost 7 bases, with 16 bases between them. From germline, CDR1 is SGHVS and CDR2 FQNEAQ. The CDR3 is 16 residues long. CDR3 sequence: CASSLADSLLDQPQHF. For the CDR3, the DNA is TGTGCCAGCAGCTTAGCGGACAGCCTCTTGGACCAGCCCCAGCATTTT.

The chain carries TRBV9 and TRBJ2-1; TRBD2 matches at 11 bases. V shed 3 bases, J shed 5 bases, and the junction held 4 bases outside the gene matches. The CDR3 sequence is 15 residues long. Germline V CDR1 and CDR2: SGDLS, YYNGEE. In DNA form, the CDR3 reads TGTGCCAGCAGCGGATCTAGCGGGAGGAACAATGAGCAGTTCTTC. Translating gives CASSGSSGRNNEQFF.

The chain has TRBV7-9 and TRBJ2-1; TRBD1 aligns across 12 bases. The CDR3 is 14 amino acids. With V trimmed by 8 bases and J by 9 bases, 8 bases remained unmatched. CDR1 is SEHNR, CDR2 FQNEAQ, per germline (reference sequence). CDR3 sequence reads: CASAFGTGGFEQFF. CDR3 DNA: TGTGCCAGCGCATTCGGGACAGGGGGCTTTGAGCAGTTCTTC. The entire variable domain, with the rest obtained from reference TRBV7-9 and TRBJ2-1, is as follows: DTGVSQNPRHKITKRGQNVTFRCDPISEHNRLYWYRQTLGQGPEFLTYFQNEAQLEKSRLLSDRFSAERPKGSFSTLEIQRTEQGDSAMYLCASAFGTGGFEQFFGPGTRLTVL.

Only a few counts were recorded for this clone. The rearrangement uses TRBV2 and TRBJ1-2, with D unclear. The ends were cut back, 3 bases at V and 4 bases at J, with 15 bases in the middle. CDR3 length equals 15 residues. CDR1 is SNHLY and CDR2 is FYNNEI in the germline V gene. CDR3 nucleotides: TGTGCCAGCAGTGAGGTCAGAGGTAATACCTATGGCTACACCTTC. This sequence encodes CASSEVRGNTYGYTF.

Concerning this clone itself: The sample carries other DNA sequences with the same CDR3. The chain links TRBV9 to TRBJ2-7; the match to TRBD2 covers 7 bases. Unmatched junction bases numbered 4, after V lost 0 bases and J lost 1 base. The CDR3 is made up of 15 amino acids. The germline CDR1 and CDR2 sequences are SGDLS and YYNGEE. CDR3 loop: CASSVGGGGSYEQYF. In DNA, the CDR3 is TGTGCCAGCAGCGTAGGTGGGGGGGGTTCCTACGAGCAGTACTTC.

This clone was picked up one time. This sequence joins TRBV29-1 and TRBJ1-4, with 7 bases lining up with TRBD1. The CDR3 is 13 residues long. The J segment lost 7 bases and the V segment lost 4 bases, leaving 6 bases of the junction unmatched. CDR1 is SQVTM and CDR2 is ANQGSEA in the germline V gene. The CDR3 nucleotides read TGCAGCGTTGGGAGGGGGCAGGGTGAAAAACTGTTTTTT. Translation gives CSVGRGQGEKLFF.

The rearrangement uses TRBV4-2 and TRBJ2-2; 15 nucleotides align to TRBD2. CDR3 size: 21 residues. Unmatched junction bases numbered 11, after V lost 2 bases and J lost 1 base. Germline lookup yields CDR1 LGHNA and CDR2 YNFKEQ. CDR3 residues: CASSQTRLGTSGGRNTGELFF. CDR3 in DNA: TGTGCCAGCAGCCAAACACGATTAGGGACTAGCGGGGGGAGGAACACCGGGGAGCTGTTTTTT.

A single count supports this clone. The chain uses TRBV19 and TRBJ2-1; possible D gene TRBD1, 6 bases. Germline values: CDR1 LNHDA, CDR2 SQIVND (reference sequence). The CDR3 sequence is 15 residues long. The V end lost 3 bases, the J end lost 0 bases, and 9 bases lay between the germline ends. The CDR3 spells CASSIGTISYNEQFF. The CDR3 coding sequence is TGTGCCAGTAGTATTGGGACAATCTCCTACAATGAGCAGTTCTTC.

CDR3: CASNRALTYEQYF. CDR3 nucleotides: TGTGCCAGCAATCGAGCGCTGACCTACGAGCAGTACTTC. The chain couples TRBV28 to TRBJ2-7; D not resolved. Germline loops: CDR1 MDHEN, CDR2 SYDVKM. Trimming stripped 7 bases from V and 2 bases from J, with 12 bases between. The CDR3 covers 13 residues.

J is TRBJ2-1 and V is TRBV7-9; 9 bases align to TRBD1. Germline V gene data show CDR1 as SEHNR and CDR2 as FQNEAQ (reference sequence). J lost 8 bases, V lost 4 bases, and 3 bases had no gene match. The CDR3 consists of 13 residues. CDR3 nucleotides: TGTGCCAGCAGCTGGGACAGGGATGATGAGCAGTTCTTC. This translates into CASSWDRDDEQFF.